Presented here are 2 T cell receptor beta chains from one specimen sequenced in a study of response to subunit inactivated influenza vaccine. TCRdb reprocessed the RT-PCR reads via MiXCR and lists one record per CDR3 protein. The sample has some 570,000 distinct CDR3 sequences, approximately 10% seen once. The same specimen was also included in a second study, on T cells expressing NK-cell markers. That source reports: TCR beta cDNA was generated via 5'RACE template switching incorporating UMIs.

This specimen consisted of PBMCs from blood, obtained on the day of vaccination. These receptors came from a man aged 50-59 years who received an inactivated influenza vaccine.

This clonotype was observed a few times. The J gene is TRBJ2-3, the V gene TRBV28; 10 bases line up with TRBD2. The germline gives CDR1 MDHEN, CDR2 SYDVKM. The CDR3 contains 15 residues. V dropped 5 bases and J dropped 1; count of bases not matched to a gene: 3. The CDR3 region has the DNA TGTGCCAGCAGTAAAAGCGGGAGGGGCACAGATACGCAGTATTTT. This gives the protein CASSKSGRGTDTQYF.

The chain recombines TRBV15 with TRBJ2-5; TRBD2 might be the D (6 bases). The CDR3 is made up of 15 amino acids. CDR1 is LNHNV, CDR2 YYDKDF, per germline (reference sequence). Trimming took 3 bases from V and 5 from J, leaving 16 bases between them. The CDR3 loop is CATSREGRRGETQYF. The CDR3 DNA reads TGTGCCACCAGCAGGGAGGGACGCCGCGGGGAGACCCAGTACTTC.